Below, 30 T cell receptor beta chains from the same sample are listed, as sequenced in a study of OX40 agonist ivuxolimab in advanced cancers. The library was prepared using the immunoSEQ multiplex PCR assay. TCRdb re-hosts the immuneACCESS table, in-frame sequences only. Its copies lack some clones; in the studies checked, an unresolved V gene accounts for under half of them, and the cause for the rest is not known. The sample table shows approximately 18,000 clones, and around 80% are seen once. Clones ranked in the top ten supply 20% to 30% of the sample. Sequenced here: CD4+ or CD8+ T cells sorted from blood, sampled in a trial of the OX40 agonist ivuxolimab. The receptors come from an adult with an advanced solid tumor such as melanoma, head and neck, liver or kidney cancer.

V and J are TRBV28 and TRBJ1-1; D might be TRBD1 (5 bases). Germline CDR1 is MDHEN and CDR2 is SYDVKM. Trimming cost V 5 bases and J 10 bases, with 14 bases left between them. This CDR3 is 12 amino acids long. In DNA form, the CDR3 reads TGTGCCAGCAGTCCATCGCTGGGGGGAGCTTTCTTT. Protein sequence: CASSPSLGGAFF.

The V and J genes are TRBV5-1 and TRBJ2-7, with 9 bases matching TRBD1. The ends lost 0 bases at V and 1 base at J; junction bases unmatched: 11. Germline V lookup: CDR1 SGHRS, CDR2 YFSETQ. This CDR3 is built from 18 residues. The CDR3 coding sequence is TGCGCCAGCAGCTTGGTCGGGACAGGGAGAGGCCTATCCTACGAGCAGTACTTC. The encoded protein is CASSLVGTGRGLSYEQYF.

The V call is TRBV4-1, the J call TRBJ2-2; TRBD2 might be the D (6 bases). The CDR3 runs 15 residues. CDR1 and CDR2 (germline): MGHRA, YSYEKL. The V end was cut by 1 base, the J end by 5 bases, with 11 bases between. The CDR3 spells CASSQGMGGTGELFF. The CDR3, as DNA: TGCGCCAGCAGCCAAGGAATGGGGGGAACCGGGGAGCTGTTTTTT.

The J gene is TRBJ2-6, the V gene TRBV6-6; D is ambiguous. This CDR3 has 14 residues. V lost 5 bases and J 4 bases, leaving 9 bases between the germline ends. CDR1 is MNHNY and CDR2 is SVGAGI in the germline V gene (reference sequence). The CDR3 protein is CASSDKSGANVLTF. CDR3 coding DNA: TGTGCCAGCAGTGACAAGTCAGGGGCCAACGTCCTGACTTTC.

V is TRBV5-1 and J is TRBJ2-3; weak D call: TRBD2 (6 bases). The germline V and J ends were trimmed by 0 bases and 5 bases, with 10 bases remaining between them. Looked up from germline, CDR1 is SGHRS and CDR2 is YFSETQ. The CDR3 has 14 residues. The CDR3 reads CASSLGLAKDTQYF. The CDR3 nucleotides are TGCGCCAGCAGCTTGGGGCTAGCGAAAGATACGCAGTATTTT. The full variable domain, rest sourced from reference TRBV5-1 and TRBJ2-3, is KAGVTQTPRYLIKTRGQQVTLSCSPISGHRSVSWYQQTPGQGLQFLFEYFSETQRNKGNFPGRFSGRQFSNSRSEMNVSTLELGDSALYLCASSLGLAKDTQYFGPGTRLTVL.

The chain links TRBV27 to TRBJ2-3; D is ambiguous. In germline, CDR1 is MNHEY, CDR2 SMNVEV (reference sequence). The CDR3 loop spans 13 amino acids. V lost 2 bases and J 6 bases, leaving 9 bases between the germline ends. The CDR3 DNA sequence: TGTGCCAGCAGTTTACAGATCCCGGATACGCAGTATTTT. This gives the protein CASSLQIPDTQYF.

The chain's CDR3 is CASSRTVGEQFF. The CDR3 region has the DNA TGTGCCAGCAGCCGGACGGTTGGGGAGCAGTTCTTC. This chain connects TRBV5-6 to TRBJ2-1, with D unclear. V was clipped by 4 bases and J by 10 bases, with 12 bases between them. Per germline, CDR1 SGHDT and CDR2 YYEEEE. The CDR3 has 12 amino acids.

This clone was recorded once. J is TRBJ2-7 and V is TRBV6-6, with no clear D. Germline assignment: CDR1 MNHNY and CDR2 SVGAGI (reference sequence). Trimming left V 0 bases short and J 2 bases short, with 5 bases between. There are 13 residues in the CDR3. This chain's CDR3 is CASSYSGPYEQYF. As DNA, the CDR3 is TGTGCCAGCAGTTACTCGGGTCCCTACGAGCAGTACTTC.

By frequency in the sample, this clone is medium-sized. This rearrangement joins TRBV9 to TRBJ1-5; D might be TRBD1 (5 bases). The CDR3 loop spans 15 amino acids. V gave up 0 bases and J gave up 5 bases, with 12 bases separating them. Germline V lookup: CDR1 SGDLS, CDR2 YYNGEE. CDR3 sequence: CASSVAGNIDQPQHF. The DNA for the CDR3 is TGTGCCAGCAGCGTAGCAGGGAATATCGATCAGCCCCAGCATTTT. Supplemented by reference TRBV9 and TRBJ1-5, the full variable domain reads DSGVTQTPKHLITATGQRVTLRCSPRSGDLSVYWYQQSLDQGLQFLIQYYNGEERAKGNILERFSAQQFPDLHSELNLSSLELGDSALYFCASSVAGNIDQPQHFGDGTRLSIL.

This chain joins TRBV27 and TRBJ2-7; D uncertain. CDR1 MNHEY and CDR2 SMNVEV come from the germline V gene (reference sequence). V shed 2 bases and J shed 3 bases, with 5 bases lying between them. This CDR3 spans 12 amino acids. CDR3 residues: CASSLNLYEQYF. The CDR3 bases are TGTGCCAGCAGTTTAAACCTCTACGAGCAGTACTTC.

The chain recombines TRBV15 with TRBJ1-4; 10 positions agree with TRBD1. J lost 7 bases, V lost 4 bases, and 6 bases had no gene match. Germline CDR1 and CDR2: LNHNV and YYDKDF (reference sequence). This CDR3 is 15 amino acids long. CDR3 loop: CATSNPGTGVEKLFF. CDR3 sequence (DNA): TGTGCCACCAGCAACCCCGGGACAGGGGTTGAAAAACTGTTTTTT.

The rearrangement uses TRBV5-6 and TRBJ2-4; D remains unclear. V was pared by 4 bases and J by 1 base, with 15 bases between. The CDR3 consists of 16 residues. CDR1 and CDR2 from the germline V gene are SGHDT and YYEEEE. The CDR3 loop reads CASSTDSRLAKNIQYF. The CDR3 coding sequence is TGTGCCAGCAGCACCGACTCGAGGCTGGCCAAAAACATTCAGTACTTC.

V usage is TRBV29-1 and J usage is TRBJ1-2; D call uncertain. V gave up 1 base and J gave up 2 bases, with 11 bases separating them. The CDR3 is 14 amino acids. Germline loops: CDR1 SQVTM, CDR2 ANQGSEA. In nucleotides, the CDR3 is TGCAGCGTTGAAGCACGGGTGGAGAACTATGGCTACACCTTC. Protein: CSVEARVENYGYTF.

This chain links TRBV5-1 with TRBJ2-7; 9 positions agree with TRBD1. This CDR3 contains 18 residues. CDR1 and CDR2 (germline): SGHRS, YFSETQ. V lost 0 bases and J lost 2; bases outside the gene matches: 12. In nucleotides, the CDR3 is TGCGCCAGCAGCTTGGCTGGGACAGGGCCACAAGGGACCTACGAGCAGTACTTC. Translated, it gives CASSLAGTGPQGTYEQYF.

This chain uses TRBV4-3 with TRBJ2-1; possibly TRBD2 for D (5 bases). The germline CDR1 and CDR2 sequences are LGHNA and YSLEER. V was pared by 1 base and J by 9 bases, with 16 bases between. The CDR3 runs 15 residues. CDR3 region: CASSQGTAAASEQFF. The CDR3 DNA is TGCGCCAGCAGCCAAGGGACTGCGGCGGCCAGTGAGCAGTTCTTC.

This clone was detected only once. The rearrangement uses TRBV11-3 and TRBJ2-1, with no clear D. V lost 5 bases and J 0 bases, leaving 5 bases between the germline ends. Per the germline V gene, CDR1 is SGHNT and CDR2 is YENEEA. CDR3 length equals 13 residues. In DNA, the CDR3 is TGTGCCAGCAGCCCAGGCTCCTACAATGAGCAGTTCTTC. Protein sequence: CASSPGSYNEQFF.

The chain recombines TRBV23-1 with TRBJ1-4; the D gene is possibly TRBD1 (6 bases). TRBV23-1 is an ORF, with its function uncertain. The CDR3 contains 18 residues. V dropped 0 bases and J dropped 3 bases, with 17 bases sitting between them. This CDR3 is CASSQSGAGEGANEKLFF. CDR3 bases: TGCGCCAGCAGTCAATCGGGGGCGGGGGAAGGTGCTAATGAAAAACTGTTTTTT.

This chain connects TRBV11-2 to TRBJ2-7; D is uncertain. Trimming took 2 bases from V and 4 from J, leaving 12 bases between them. Germline lookup yields CDR1 SGHAT and CDR2 FQNNGV. The CDR3 length is 14 residues. Written as DNA, the CDR3 is TGTGCCAGCAGCTTAAGGGTACTGACATACGAGCAGTACTTC. Translating gives CASSLRVLTYEQYF. The whole variable domain, remainder taken from reference TRBV11-2 and TRBJ2-7, is EAGVAQSPRYKIIEKRQSVAFWCNPISGHATLYWYQQILGQGPKLLIQFQNNGVVDDSQLPKDRFSAERLKGVDSTLKIQPAKLEDSAVYLCASSLRVLTYEQYFGPGTRLTVT.

This chain joins TRBV19 and TRBJ2-3, with no clear D. Germline V CDR1 and CDR2: LNHDA, SQIVND (reference sequence). The CDR3 spans 10 residues. The ends were cut back, 8 bases at V and 6 bases at J, with 6 bases in the middle. CDR3 bases: TGTGCCAGTGCCCTGGATACGCAGTATTTT. Translation gives CASALDTQYF.

The CDR3 nucleotides read TGTGCCAGCAGCGCCCAGCTAGCGGGAGGCCCCGATGAGCAGTTCTTC. Translated, it gives CASSAQLAGGPDEQFF. The rearrangement links TRBV7-3 to TRBJ2-1; 11 positions agree with TRBD2. Germline CDR1 and CDR2: SGHTA and FQGTGA. V lost 5 bases, J lost 8 bases, and 11 bases stayed unmatched. The CDR3 loop spans 16 amino acids.

V gene TRBV6-1 combines with J gene TRBJ2-7; D gene ambiguous. Germline CDR1 and CDR2: MNHNS and SASEGT. The CDR3 is 13 amino acids. Trimming cost V 5 bases and J 3 bases, with 11 bases left between them. The CDR3 DNA reads as TGTGCCAGCAGTCCCCGCCAGTTCTACGAGCAGTACTTC. Its protein is CASSPRQFYEQYF.

The chain has TRBV6-5 and TRBJ1-1; D is possibly TRBD1 (6 bases). The CDR3 totals 14 residues. Germline-derived CDR1 and CDR2 are MNHEY and SVGAGI. The germline V and J ends were trimmed by 0 bases and 4 bases, with 9 bases remaining between them. CDR3 loop: CASSYSEGGTEAFF. CDR3 nucleotide sequence: TGTGCCAGCAGTTACTCGGAGGGGGGCACTGAAGCTTTCTTT.

V usage is TRBV19 and J usage is TRBJ2-7, with a tentative D call TRBD2 (6 bases). Germline values: CDR1 LNHDA, CDR2 SQIVND (reference sequence). Between the trimmed V and J ends, which lost 3 bases and 7 bases, there was a span of 19 bases. The CDR3 has 15 residues. The CDR3 DNA sequence: TGTGCCAGTAGTATCCGACTAGTTGGATATCATGAGCAGTACTTC. It encodes CASSIRLVGYHEQYF.

CDR3 DNA: TGTGCCAGCAGTGACGCCCCCGGGACTAGCGGGGGGCAAGAGACCCAGTACTTC. Amino acid sequence: CASSDAPGTSGGQETQYF. This chain links TRBV6-4 with TRBJ2-5; TRBD2 matches at 15 bases. Germline CDR1 and CDR2: MRHNA and SNTAGT. With 2 bases clipped from V and 2 bases from J, the junction kept 6 bases outside the gene matches. The CDR3 runs 18 residues.

The chain uses TRBV27 and TRBJ2-7, with TRBD1 matching 9 bases. This CDR3 comprises 15 residues. With V trimmed by 5 bases and J by 4 bases, 9 bases remained unmatched. CDR1 and CDR2 (germline): MNHEY, SMNVEV (reference sequence). CDR3 amino acids: CASSRRTGVVYEQYF. DNA for the CDR3: TGTGCCAGCAGTAGAAGGACAGGGGTAGTATACGAGCAGTACTTC.

The genes are TRBV19 and TRBJ1-4; 11 bases line up with TRBD1. Germline-derived CDR1 and CDR2 are LNHDA and SQIVND (reference sequence). V trimming: 5 bases; J trimming: 6 bases; junction bases outside the gene matches: 5. The length of the CDR3 is 15 residues. Here the CDR3 reads CASSEPGQGDEKLFF. CDR3 nucleotide sequence: TGTGCCAGTAGTGAACCGGGACAGGGGGATGAAAAACTGTTTTTT.

The CDR3 sequence: CASSELAGYNEQFF. CDR3 sequence (DNA): TGTGCCAGCAGTGAGCTAGCGGGGTACAATGAGCAGTTCTTC. The chain recombines TRBV6-4 with TRBJ2-1; 9 positions agree with TRBD2. The CDR3 is 14 residues long. The trim removed 3 bases at V and 4 bases at J, leaving 1 base unmatched. CDR1 MRHNA and CDR2 SNTAGT come from the germline V gene.

Here the CDR3 reads CASSQGPETQYF. CDR3 sequence (DNA): TGCGCCAGCAGCCAAGGTCCCGAGACCCAGTACTTC. The J gene is TRBJ2-5, the V gene TRBV4-1; D uncertain. Trimming took off 1 base at V and 5 bases at J, with 5 bases between the two ends. This CDR3 has 12 amino acids. The germline V gene encodes CDR1 MGHRA and CDR2 YSYEKL.

This chain uses TRBV15 with TRBJ1-2, with D perhaps TRBD1 (5 bases). Germline V CDR1 and CDR2: LNHNV, YYDKDF (reference sequence). The CDR3 has 15 residues. V lost 2 bases and J 1 base, leaving 11 bases between the germline ends. Here the CDR3 reads CATSRRWDGNYGYTF. CDR3 nucleotides: TGTGCCACCAGCAGAAGGTGGGACGGTAACTATGGCTACACCTTC.

The chain couples TRBV27 to TRBJ2-5; possibly TRBD1 or TRBD2 for D (5 bases each). Deletions cut 3 bases from V and 4 bases from J, with 12 bases between. Germline CDR1 reads MNHEY; CDR2 reads SMNVEV (reference sequence). The CDR3 is 14 residues long. The CDR3, as DNA: TGTGCCAGCAGTTTTTTGGGACCGGTAGAGACCCAGTACTTC. Translated, it gives CASSFLGPVETQYF.